Below, 2 T cell receptor beta chains from the same sample are listed, as sequenced in a study of blood T cell repertoires in COVID-19. Here immunoSEQ multiplex PCR was the method, and the copy in TCRdb shows in-frame clones only, minus some. The sample yields about 240,000 clones, around 88% seen once. The sequenced sample was peripheral blood. Source of these receptors: an elderly man with acute or convalescent COVID-19.

The chain uses TRBV20-1 and TRBJ2-3; no clear D gene. The V end was cut by 4 bases, the J end by 3 bases, with 5 bases between. The germline V gene has CDR1 DFQATT and CDR2 SNEGSKA (reference sequence). The CDR3 loop spans 11 amino acids. The CDR3 DNA follows: TGCAGTGCTATGGCAACAGATACGCAGTATTTT. Translation gives CSAMATDTQYF.

This chain links TRBV19 with TRBJ1-1; D remains ambiguous. With 0 bases removed from V and 0 bases from J, the gap between germline ends came to 2 bases. Germline CDR1 reads LNHDA; CDR2 reads SQIVND (reference sequence). The CDR3 length is 13 residues. In DNA form, the CDR3 reads TGTGCCAGTAGTATAGACGTGAACACTGAAGCTTTCTTT. Translation: CASSIDVNTEAFF.